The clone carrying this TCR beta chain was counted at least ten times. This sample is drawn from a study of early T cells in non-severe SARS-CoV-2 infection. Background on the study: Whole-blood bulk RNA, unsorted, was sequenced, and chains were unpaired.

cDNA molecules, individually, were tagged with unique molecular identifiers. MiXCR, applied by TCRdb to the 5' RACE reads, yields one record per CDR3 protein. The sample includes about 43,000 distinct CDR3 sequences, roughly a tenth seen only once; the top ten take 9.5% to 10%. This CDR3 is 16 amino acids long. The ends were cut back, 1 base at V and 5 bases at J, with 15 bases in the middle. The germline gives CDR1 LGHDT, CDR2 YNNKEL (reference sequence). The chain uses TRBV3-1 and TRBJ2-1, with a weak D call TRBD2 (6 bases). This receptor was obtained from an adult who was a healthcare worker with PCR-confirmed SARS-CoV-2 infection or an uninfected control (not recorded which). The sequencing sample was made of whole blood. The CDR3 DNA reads TGTGCCAGCAGCCAAGTGCTTGCGTCGGGGGACAATGAGCAGTTCTTC. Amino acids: CASSQVLASGDNEQFF.